Given below is one T cell receptor (beta chain) in context. The target antigen is unknown. The sample originates from a study of vaccination effects on CD4 cells after COVID-19. CD4+ T cells were isolated after less than 13 days of culture. Everyone in the study got two shots of either the BNT162b2 or mRNA-1273 vaccine. In the vaccine recipients, nucleocapsid antibodies were negative and there was no prior SARS-CoV-2 infection. Per germline, CDR1 SNHLY and CDR2 FYNNEI. V was pared by 4 bases and J by 6 bases, with 2 bases of the junction left unmatched. The CDR3 covers 13 residues. General observations from the study: Marked clonal contraction was seen in infection- and vaccine-induced clones late after vaccination.

Profiled with immunoSEQ multiplex PCR; TCRdb holds only in-frame clones, not every one. The sample holds 45,000 to 55,000 clones, roughly two thirds seen once. This chain links TRBV2 with TRBJ1-5; TRBD1 matches at 8 bases. The source was CD4+ T cells from PBMCs cultured without peptide, collected after COVID-19 vaccination. The source is a human donor who received a COVID-19 vaccine. DNA for the CDR3: TGTGCCAGCAGTGGACAGGGGATTCAGCCCCAGCATTTT. Its translation is CASSGQGIQPQHF.